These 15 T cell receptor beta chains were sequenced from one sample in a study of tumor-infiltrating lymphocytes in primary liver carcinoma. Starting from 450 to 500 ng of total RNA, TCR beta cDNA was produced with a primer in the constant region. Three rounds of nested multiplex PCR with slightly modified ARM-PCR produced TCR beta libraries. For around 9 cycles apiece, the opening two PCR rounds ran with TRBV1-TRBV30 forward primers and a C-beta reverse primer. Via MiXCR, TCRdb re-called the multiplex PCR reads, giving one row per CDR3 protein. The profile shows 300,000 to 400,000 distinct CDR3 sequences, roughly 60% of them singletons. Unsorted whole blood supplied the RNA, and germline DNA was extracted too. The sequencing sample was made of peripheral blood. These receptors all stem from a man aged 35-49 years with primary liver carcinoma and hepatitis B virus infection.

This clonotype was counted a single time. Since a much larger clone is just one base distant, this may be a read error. CDR3 nucleotide sequence: TGTGCCAGCAGTGCCCCTGAGGATAATGAGCAGTTCTTC. This sequence encodes CASSAPEDNEQFF. The chain employs TRBV6-2 or TRBV6-3 and TRBJ2-1; D is undetermined. Germline CDR1 MNHEY, CDR2 SVGEGT. Trimming took 5 bases from V and 7 from J, leaving 12 bases between them. This CDR3 has 13 amino acids.

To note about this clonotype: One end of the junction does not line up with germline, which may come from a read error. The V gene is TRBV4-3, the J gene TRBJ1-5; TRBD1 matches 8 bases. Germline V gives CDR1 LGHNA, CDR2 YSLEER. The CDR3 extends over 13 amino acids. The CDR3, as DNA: TGCGCAAGCAGCTGGGGACAGGATCAGCCCCAGCATTTT. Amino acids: CASSWGQDQPQHF.

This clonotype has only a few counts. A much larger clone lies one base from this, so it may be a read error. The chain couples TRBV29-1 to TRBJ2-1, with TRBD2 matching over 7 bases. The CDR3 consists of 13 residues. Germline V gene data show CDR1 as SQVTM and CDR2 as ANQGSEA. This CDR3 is CSVVPGRVNEQLF. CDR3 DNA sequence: TGCAGCGTTGTCCCGGGGAGGGTCAATGAGCAGCTCTTC.

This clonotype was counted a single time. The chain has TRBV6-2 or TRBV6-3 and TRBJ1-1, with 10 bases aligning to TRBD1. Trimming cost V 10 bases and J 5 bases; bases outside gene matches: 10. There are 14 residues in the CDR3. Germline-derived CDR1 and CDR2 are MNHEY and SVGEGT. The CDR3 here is CANRRDRGLTEAFF. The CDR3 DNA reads TGTGCCAACAGACGCGACAGGGGGCTTACTGAAGCTTTCTTT.

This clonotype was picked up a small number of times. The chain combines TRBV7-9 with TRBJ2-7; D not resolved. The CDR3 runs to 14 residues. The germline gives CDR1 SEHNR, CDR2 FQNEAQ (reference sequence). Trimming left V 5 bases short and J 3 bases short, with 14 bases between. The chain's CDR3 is CASSEDGFIYEQYF. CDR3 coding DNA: TGTGCCAGCAGCGAGGACGGGTTCATCTACGAGCAGTACTTC.

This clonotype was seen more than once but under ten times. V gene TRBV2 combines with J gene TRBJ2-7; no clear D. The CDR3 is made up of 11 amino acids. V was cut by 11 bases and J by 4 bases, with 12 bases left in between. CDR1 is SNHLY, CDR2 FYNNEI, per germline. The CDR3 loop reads CAVRVLYEQYF. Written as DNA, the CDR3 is TGTGCCGTAAGGGTGCTGTACGAGCAGTACTTC.

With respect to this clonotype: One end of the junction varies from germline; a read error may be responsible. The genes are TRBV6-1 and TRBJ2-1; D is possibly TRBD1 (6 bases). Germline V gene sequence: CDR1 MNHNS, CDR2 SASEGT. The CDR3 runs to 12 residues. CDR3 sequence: CASSKEGDELFF. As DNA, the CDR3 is TGTGCCAGCAGTAAAGAGGGGGATGAGCTGTTCTTC.

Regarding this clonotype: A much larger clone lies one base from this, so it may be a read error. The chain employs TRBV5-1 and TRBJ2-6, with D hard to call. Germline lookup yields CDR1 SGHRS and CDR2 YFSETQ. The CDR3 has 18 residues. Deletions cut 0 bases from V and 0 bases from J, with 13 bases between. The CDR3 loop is CASSLGTGITSGANVLTF. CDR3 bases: TGCGCCAGCAGCTTGGGGACCGGTATAACCTCTGGGGCCAACGTCCTGACTTTC.

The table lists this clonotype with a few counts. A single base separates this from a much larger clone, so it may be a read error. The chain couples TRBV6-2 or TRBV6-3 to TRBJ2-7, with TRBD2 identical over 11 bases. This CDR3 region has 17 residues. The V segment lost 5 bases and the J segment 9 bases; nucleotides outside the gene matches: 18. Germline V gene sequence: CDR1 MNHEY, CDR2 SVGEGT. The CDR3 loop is CASSQPPSGRTRWGQYF. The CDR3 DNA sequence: TGTGCCAGCAGTCAACCTCCTAGCGGGAGGACCCGGTGGGGGCAGTACTTC.

The CDR3 coding sequence is TGTGCCTGGGCGGGACTAGCGGGGGTATCCTACAATGAGCAGTTCTTC. This sequence encodes CAWAGLAGVSYNEQFF. The chain recombines TRBV30 with TRBJ2-1, with 14 bases aligning to TRBD2. V trimming: 5 bases; J trimming: 1 base; junction bases outside the gene matches: 4. Germline V gene data show CDR1 as GTSNPN and CDR2 as SVGIG (reference sequence). The CDR3 loop spans 16 amino acids.

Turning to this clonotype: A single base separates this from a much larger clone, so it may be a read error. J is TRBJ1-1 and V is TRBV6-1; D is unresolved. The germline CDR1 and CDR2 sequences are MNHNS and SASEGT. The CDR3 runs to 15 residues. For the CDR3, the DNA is TGTGCCAGCGGTAGGACGGACGGCCTGAACACTGAAGCTTCCTTT. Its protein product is CASGRTDGLNTEASF.

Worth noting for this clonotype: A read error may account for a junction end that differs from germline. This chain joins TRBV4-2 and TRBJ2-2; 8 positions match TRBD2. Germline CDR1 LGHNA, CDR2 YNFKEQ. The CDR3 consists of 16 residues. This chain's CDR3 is CVSSQSMAGGTGELFF. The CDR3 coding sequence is TGTGTCAGCAGCCAATCAATGGCGGGAGGTACCGGGGAGCTGTTTTTT.

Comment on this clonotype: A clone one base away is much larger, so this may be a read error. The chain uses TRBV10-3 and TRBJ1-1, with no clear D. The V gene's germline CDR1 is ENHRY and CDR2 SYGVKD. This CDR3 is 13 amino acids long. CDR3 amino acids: CASSESPETEAFF. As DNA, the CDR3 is TGTGCCAGCAGTGAGTCCCCAGAAACTGAAGCTTTCTTT.

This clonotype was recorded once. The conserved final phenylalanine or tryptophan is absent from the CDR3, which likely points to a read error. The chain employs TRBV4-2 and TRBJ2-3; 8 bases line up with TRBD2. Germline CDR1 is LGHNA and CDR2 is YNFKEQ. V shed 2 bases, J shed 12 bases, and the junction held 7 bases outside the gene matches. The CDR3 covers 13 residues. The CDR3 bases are TGTGCCAGCAGCCAACCAGGACTAGCAGATCAGTATTCT. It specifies CASSQPGLADQYS.

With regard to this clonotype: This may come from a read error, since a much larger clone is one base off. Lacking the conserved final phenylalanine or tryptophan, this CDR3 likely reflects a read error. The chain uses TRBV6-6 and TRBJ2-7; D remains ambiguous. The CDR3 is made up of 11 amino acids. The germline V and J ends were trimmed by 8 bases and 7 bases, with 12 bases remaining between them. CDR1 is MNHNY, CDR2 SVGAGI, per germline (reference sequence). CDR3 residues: CASSPLEEQYL. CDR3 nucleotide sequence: TGTGCCAGCTCTCCTTTAGAGGAGCAGTACCTC.